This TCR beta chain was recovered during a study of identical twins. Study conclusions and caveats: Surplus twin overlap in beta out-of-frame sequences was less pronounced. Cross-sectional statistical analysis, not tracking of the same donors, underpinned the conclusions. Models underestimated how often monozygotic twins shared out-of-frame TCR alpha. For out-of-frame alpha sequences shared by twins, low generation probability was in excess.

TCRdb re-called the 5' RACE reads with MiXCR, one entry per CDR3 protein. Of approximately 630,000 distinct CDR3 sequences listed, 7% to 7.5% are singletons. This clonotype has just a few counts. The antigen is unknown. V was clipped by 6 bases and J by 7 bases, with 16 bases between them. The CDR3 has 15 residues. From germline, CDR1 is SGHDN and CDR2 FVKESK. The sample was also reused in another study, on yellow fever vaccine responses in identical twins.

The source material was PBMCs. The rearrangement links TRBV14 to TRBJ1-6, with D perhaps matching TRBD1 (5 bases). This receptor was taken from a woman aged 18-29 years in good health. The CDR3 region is CASSGTQGGNSPLHF. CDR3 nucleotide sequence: TGTGCCAGCAGTGGGACTCAAGGAGGGAATTCACCCCTCCACTTT.